This T cell receptor beta chain derives from a study of Tregs in tolerant kidney transplant recipients (dated by TCRdb to between 2018 and 2021). General notes on the study: The study used TCRbeta sequencing to identify donor-specific regulatory T cells before combined kidney and bone marrow transplantation, then tracked those cells after transplant. Several methods of expanding Tregs specific for an allogeneic donor were compared by TCRbeta repertoire sequencing in a few healthy controls. Summary of the overall study and its limitations: Biological reproducibility was not directly addressed, though technical replication error appeared minimal. Because the study included only a small number of patients, the results must be confirmed in larger populations and under other immunosuppression protocols. The most biologically relevant and donor-specific TCRbeta repertoire appeared to be identified by expanding Tregs with activated donor B cells.

For TCRbeta CDR3 sequencing, genomic DNA from the sorted cells was extracted using the QIAGEN DNeasy Blood and Tissue Kit. High-throughput TCRbeta CDR3 sequencing was carried out commercially through immunoSEQ, with PCR amplification with bias correction and internal controls included. As for the authors' bioinformatics: Unique productive TCRbeta sequences were defined by CDR3 nucleotide sequence where primers matched, and otherwise by CDR3 amino acid sequence together with Vbeta and Jbeta genes. To correct sorting error, sequences shared between sorted populations at a frequency ratio of 2:1 or less were removed; the rest were assigned to the higher population. Sequences were defined as donor-reactive when expanded at least 5-fold in CFSE-low cells versus unstimulated cells and present at a frequency of at least 0.01% in CFSE-low cells. Jensen-Shannon divergence calculated on the top 100 TCRbeta sequences ranked by frequency was used to measure repertoire divergence. For samples with multiple sequencing runs, sorting error was corrected in each run separately before the runs were combined. TCRdb retrieved this table from immuneACCESS and kept in-frame rearrangements only. Not all clones are present; in checked studies, unresolved V genes account for under half, and no reason is known for the remainder. V, J and clone size were drawn from that table, and D and trimming were deduced from the DNA. This sample gives fewer than 150,000 clones in total; around nine tenths of them show up just once. More than 0.45% of the sample is taken by the ten largest.

Unstimulated Tregs (CD4+CD25+CD127-), CD4+ non-Tregs (CD4+CD25-), CD4 and CD8 cells were FACS-sorted from thawed PBMCs. Healthy control blood came either as purchased buffy coats or from healthy volunteers. Healthy control blood was separated into PBMCs by Ficoll density gradient and cryopreserved, and patient PBMCs were collected both before and after transplant. Spanning cysteine to phenylalanine, the CDR3 consists of 15 amino acids. Kept here is only the CDR3 DNA, which spans 45 bases and is read in frame from base 1. V sheds 1 base and J sheds 2 bases, leaving 12 bases between their ends. Based on the germline V gene (reference sequence), the CDR1 and CDR2 sequences are GTSNPN and SVGIG. Details on this clone: Its antigen remains undetermined. Base qualities were left out, and no much larger clone turns up one base away.

The sequence links TRBV30 to TRBJ1-5, with TRBD1 perhaps the D gene, on 5 matching bases. Sequencing used CD4+ T cells from blood. The sequence was obtained from a human donor in good health. The DNA reads as follows: TGTGCCTGGAGTGGGGGCCTTAGTGGCAATCAGCCCCAGCATTTT. Translated, it gives CAWSGGLSGNQPQHF.